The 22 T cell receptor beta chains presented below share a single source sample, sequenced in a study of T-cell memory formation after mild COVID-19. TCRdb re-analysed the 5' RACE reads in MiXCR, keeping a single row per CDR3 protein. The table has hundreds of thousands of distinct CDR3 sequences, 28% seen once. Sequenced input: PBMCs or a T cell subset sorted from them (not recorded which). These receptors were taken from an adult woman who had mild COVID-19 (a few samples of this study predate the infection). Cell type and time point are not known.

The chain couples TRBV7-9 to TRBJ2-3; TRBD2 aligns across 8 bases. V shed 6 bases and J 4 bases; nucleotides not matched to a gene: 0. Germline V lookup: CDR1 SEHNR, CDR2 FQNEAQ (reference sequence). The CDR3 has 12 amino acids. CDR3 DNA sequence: TGTGCCAGCAGACTAGCGGCAGATACGCAGTATTTT. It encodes CASRLAADTQYF.

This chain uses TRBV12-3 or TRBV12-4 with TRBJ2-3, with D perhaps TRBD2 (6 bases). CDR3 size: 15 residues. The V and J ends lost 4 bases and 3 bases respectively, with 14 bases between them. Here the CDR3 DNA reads TGTGCCAGCAGTTGGGGACTCTCGAGAACAGATACGCAGTATTTT. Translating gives CASSWGLSRTDTQYF.

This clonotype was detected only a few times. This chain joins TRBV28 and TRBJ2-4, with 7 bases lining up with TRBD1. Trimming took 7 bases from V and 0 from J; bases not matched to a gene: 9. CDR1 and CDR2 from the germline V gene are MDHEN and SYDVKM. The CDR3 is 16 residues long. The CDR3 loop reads CASKPRQGLAKNIQYF. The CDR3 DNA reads TGTGCCAGCAAACCTCGACAGGGATTAGCCAAAAACATTCAGTACTTC. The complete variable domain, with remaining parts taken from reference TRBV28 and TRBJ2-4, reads DVKVTQSSRYLVKRTGEKVFLECVQDMDHENMFWYRQDPGLGLRLIYFSYDVKMKEKGDIPEGYSVSREKKERFSLILESASTNQTSMYLCASKPRQGLAKNIQYFGAGTRLSVL.

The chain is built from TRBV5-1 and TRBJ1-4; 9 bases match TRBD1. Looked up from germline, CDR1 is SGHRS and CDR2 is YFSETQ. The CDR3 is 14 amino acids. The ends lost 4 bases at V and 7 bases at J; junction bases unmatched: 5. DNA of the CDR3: TGCGCCAGCAGCCCGGGACAGGGTGGTGAAAAACTGTTTTTT. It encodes CASSPGQGGEKLFF.

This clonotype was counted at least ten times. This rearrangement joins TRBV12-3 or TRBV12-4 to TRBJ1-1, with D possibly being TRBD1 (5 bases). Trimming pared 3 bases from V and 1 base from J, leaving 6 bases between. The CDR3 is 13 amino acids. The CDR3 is CASSFQGNTEAFF. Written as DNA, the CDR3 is TGTGCCAGCAGTTTCCAGGGGAACACTGAAGCTTTCTTT.

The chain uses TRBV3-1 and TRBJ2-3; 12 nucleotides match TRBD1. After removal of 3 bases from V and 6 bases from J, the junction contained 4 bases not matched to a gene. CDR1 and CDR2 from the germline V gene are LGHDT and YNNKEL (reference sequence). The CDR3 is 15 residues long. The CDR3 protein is CASSHGTGGSDTQYF. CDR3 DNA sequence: TGTGCCAGCAGCCACGGGACAGGGGGCTCGGATACGCAGTATTTT.

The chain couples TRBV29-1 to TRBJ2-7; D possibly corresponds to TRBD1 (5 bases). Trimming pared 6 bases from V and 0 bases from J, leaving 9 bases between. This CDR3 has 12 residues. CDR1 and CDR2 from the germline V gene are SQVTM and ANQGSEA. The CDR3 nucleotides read TGCAGCGTCATCAGGGACTCCTACGAGCAGTACTTC. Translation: CSVIRDSYEQYF.

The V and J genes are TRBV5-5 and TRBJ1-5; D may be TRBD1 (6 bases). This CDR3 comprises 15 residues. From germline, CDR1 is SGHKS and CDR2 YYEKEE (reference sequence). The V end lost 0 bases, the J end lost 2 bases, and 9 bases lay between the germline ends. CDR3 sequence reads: CASSLVAGGNQPQHF. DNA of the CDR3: TGTGCCAGCAGCTTGGTGGCAGGGGGCAATCAGCCCCAGCATTTT.

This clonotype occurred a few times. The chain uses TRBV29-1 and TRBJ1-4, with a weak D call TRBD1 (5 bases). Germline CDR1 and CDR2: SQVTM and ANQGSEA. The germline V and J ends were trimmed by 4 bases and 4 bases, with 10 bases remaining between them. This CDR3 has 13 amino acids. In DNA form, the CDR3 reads TGCAGCGTTGGGGCAGGGTTTAATGAAAAACTGTTTTTT. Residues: CSVGAGFNEKLFF. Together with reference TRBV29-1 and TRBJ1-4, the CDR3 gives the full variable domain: SAVISQKPSRDICQRGTSLTIQCQVDSQVTMMFWYRQQPGQSLTLIATANQGSEATYESGFVIDKFPISRPNLTFSTLTVSNMSPEDSSIYLCSVGAGFNEKLFFGSGTQLSVL.

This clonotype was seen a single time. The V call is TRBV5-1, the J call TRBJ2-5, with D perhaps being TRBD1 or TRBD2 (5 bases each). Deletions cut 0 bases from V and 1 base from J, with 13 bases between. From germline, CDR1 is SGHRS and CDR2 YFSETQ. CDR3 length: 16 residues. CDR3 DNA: TGCGCCAGCAGCTTGGGTCTCCGGGACGCCCAAGAGACCCAGTACTTC. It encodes CASSLGLRDAQETQYF.

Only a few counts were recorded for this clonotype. CDR3 loop: CASSLAGGELIEQYF. CDR3 DNA sequence: TGTGCCAGCAGCTTAGCGGGAGGGGAGCTCATAGAGCAGTACTTC. This chain connects TRBV7-6 to TRBJ2-7; 7 bases map to TRBD2. CDR3 length: 15 residues. Per the germline V gene, CDR1 is SGHVS and CDR2 is FNYEAQ. V lost 0 bases to trimming and J lost 7 bases; unmatched junction nucleotides: 9.

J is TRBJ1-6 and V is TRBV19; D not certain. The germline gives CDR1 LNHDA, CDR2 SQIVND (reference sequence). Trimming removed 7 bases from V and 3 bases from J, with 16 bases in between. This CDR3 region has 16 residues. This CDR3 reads CASNNDAGRYNSPLHF. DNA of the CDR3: TGTGCCAGTAACAATGACGCCGGACGCTATAATTCACCCCTCCACTTT.

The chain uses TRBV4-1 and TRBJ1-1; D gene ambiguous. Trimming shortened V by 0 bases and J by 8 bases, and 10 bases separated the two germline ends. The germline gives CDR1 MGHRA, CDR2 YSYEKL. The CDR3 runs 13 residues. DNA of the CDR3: TGCGCCAGCAGCCAAGACCCTCCCAGGGAAGCTTTCTTT. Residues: CASSQDPPREAFF.

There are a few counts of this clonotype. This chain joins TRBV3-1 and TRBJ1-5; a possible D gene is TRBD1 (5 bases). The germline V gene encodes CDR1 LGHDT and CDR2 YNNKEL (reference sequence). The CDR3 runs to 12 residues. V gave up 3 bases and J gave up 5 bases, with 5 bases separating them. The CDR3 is CASSQGDQPQHF. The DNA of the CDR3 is TGTGCCAGCAGCCAGGGGGATCAGCCCCAGCATTTT.

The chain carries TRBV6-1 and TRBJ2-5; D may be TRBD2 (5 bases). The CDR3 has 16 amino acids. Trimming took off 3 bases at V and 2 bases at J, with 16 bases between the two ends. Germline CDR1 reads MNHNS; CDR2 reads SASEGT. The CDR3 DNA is TGTGCCAGCAGTGATGGAGTGAGGGTGGGGCAAGAGACCCAGTACTTC. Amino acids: CASSDGVRVGQETQYF.

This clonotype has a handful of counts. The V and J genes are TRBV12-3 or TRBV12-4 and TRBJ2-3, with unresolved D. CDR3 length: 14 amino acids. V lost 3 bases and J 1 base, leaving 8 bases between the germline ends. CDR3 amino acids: CASSFGLGTDTQYF. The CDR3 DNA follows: TGTGCCAGCAGTTTCGGGTTGGGCACAGATACGCAGTATTTT.

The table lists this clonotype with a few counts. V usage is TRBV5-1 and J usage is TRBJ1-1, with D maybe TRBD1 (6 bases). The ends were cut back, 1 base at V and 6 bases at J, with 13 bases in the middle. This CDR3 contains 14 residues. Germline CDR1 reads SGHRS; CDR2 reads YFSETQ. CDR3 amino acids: CASSLMAGEAEAFF. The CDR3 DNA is TGCGCCAGCAGCTTGATGGCAGGGGAGGCTGAAGCTTTCTTT.

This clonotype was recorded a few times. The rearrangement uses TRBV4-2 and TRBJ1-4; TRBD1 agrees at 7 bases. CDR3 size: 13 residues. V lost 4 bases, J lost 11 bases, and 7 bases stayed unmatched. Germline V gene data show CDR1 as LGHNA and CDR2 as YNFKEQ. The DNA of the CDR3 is TGTGCCAGCAGCCCTCCAGACAGGGCTAAACTGTTTTTT. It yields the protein CASSPPDRAKLFF.

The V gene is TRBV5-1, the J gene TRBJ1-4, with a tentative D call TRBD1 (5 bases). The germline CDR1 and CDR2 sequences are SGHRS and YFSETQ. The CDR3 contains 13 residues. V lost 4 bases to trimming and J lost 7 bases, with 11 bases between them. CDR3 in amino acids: CASSLTQGEKLFF. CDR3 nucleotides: TGCGCCAGCAGCCTCACGCAGGGTGAAAAACTGTTTTTT.

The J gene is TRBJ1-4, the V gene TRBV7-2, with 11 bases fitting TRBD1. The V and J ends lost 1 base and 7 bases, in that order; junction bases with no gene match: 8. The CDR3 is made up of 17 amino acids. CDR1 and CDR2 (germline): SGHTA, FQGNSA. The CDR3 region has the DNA TGTGCCAGCAGCTTAGGCCGGACAGGGGGCGCAGTTGAAAAACTGTTTTTT. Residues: CASSLGRTGGAVEKLFF. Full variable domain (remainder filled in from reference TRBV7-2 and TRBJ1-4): GAGVSQSPSNKVTEKGKDVELRCDPISGHTALYWYRQSLGQGLEFLIYFQGNSAPDKSGLPSDRFSAERTGGSVSTLTIQRTQQEDSAVYLCASSLGRTGGAVEKLFFGSGTQLSVL.

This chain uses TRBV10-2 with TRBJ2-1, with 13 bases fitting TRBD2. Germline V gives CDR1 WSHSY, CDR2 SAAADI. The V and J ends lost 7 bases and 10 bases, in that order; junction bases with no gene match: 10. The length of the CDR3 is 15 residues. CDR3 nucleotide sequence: TGCGCCAGCACTAAACTAGCGGGGGGGGACGGAGAGCAGTTCTTC. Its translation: CASTKLAGGDGEQFF.

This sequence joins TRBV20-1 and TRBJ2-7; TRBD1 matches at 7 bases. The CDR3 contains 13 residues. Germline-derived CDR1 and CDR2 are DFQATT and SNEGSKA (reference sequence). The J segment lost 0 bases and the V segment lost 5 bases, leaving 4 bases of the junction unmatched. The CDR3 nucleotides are TGCAGTGCTGGGGACAGCCACTCCTACGAGCAGTACTTC. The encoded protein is CSAGDSHSYEQYF.